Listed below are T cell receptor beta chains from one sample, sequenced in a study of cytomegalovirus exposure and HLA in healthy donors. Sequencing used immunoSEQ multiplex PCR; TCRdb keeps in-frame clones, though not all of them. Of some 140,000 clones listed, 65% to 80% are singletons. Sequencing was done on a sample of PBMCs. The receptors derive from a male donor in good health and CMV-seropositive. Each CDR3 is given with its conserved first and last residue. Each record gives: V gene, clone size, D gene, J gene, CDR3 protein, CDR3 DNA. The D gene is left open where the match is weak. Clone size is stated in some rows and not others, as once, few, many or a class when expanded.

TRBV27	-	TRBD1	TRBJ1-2	CASSSQGALGGYTF	TGTGCCAGCAGTTCTCAGGGGGCGCTGGGTGGCTACACCTTC
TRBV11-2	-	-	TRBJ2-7	CASRPGEQGPFSYEQYF	TGTGCCAGCAGACCCGGGGAACAGGGCCCCTTTTCCTACGAGCAGTACTTC
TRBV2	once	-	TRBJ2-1	CASSRLVIARDEQFF	TGTGCCAGCAGTAGACTAGTAATCGCTCGCGATGAGCAGTTCTTC
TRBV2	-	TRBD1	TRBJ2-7	CASTQGSEQYF	TGTGCCAGTACACAGGGGAGCGAGCAGTACTTC
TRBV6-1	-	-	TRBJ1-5	CASSADRYSNQPQHF	TGTGCCAGCAGTGCGGACAGATATAGCAATCAGCCCCAGCATTTT
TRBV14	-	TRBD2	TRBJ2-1	CASSNPSGTWSNEQFF	TGTGCCAGCAGTAATCCTAGCGGAACCTGGAGCAATGAGCAGTTCTTC
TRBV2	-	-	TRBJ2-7	CASSRLTYEQYF	TGTGCCAGCAGCAGGTTAACCTACGAGCAGTACTTC
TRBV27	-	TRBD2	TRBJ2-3	CASSLERGRTDTQYF	TGTGCCAGCAGTTTAGAGCGGGGACGCACAGATACGCAGTATTTT
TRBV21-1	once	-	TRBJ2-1	CASSIRTNSEQFF	TGTGCCAGCAGCATCAGGACTAACAGTGAGCAGTTCTTC
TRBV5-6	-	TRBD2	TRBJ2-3	CASSWLLRGGGTDTQYF	TGTGCCAGCAGCTGGCTGCTCCGGGGGGGCGGTACAGATACGCAGTATTTT
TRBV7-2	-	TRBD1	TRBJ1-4	CASSLPPGQLPTNEKLFF	TGTGCCAGCAGCTTACCCCCGGGACAGCTTCCAACTAATGAAAAACTGTTTTTT
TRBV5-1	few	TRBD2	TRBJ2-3	CASSLLLLAGGTDTQYF	TGCGCCAGCAGCTTGTTACTACTAGCGGGGGGCACAGATACGCAGTATTTT
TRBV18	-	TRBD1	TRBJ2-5	CASSPPTTGTETQYF	TGTGCCAGCTCACCACCGACGACAGGGACGGAGACCCAGTACTTC
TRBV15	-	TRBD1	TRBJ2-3	CATSRDPGQSFYSTDTQYF	TGTGCCACCAGCAGAGATCCGGGACAGAGTTTTTATAGCACAGATACGCAGTATTTT
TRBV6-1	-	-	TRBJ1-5	CASTGTTHQPQHF	TGTGCCAGCACAGGGACAACCCACCAGCCCCAGCATTTT
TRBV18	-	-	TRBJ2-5	CASSWDLQETQYF	TGTGCCAGCTCATGGGACTTACAAGAGACCCAGTACTTC
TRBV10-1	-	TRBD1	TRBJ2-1	CASSEGQGSYNEQFF	TGCGCCAGCAGTGAGGGACAGGGATCCTACAATGAGCAGTTCTTC
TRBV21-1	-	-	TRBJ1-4	CASSPRGQGTNEKLFF	TGTGCCAGCAGCCCAAGGGGACAGGGAACTAATGAAAAACTGTTTTTT
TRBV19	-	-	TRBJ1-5	CASSISGGLGNQPQHF	TGTGCCAGTAGTATTTCCGGGGGGCTTGGCAATCAGCCCCAGCATTTT
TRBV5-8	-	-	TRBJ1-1	CASSLGMTGEAFF	TGTGCCAGCAGCTTGGGGATGACAGGTGAAGCTTTCTTT
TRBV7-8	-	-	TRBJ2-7	CASSLPRGLVYEQYF	TGTGCCAGCAGCCTGCCCAGGGGCCTCGTCTACGAGCAGTACTTC
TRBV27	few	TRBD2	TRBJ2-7	CASSLLAGGEQYF	TGTGCCAGCAGTTTACTAGCGGGAGGTGAGCAGTACTTC
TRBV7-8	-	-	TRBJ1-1	CASSLAITEYEAFF	TGTGCCAGCAGCTTAGCGATCACAGAGTACGAAGCTTTCTTT
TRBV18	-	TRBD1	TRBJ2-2	CASSPGQGNTGELFF	TGTGCCAGCTCACCCGGACAGGGGAACACCGGGGAGCTGTTTTTT
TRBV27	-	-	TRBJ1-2	CASSYGSLYGYTF	TGTGCCAGCAGTTACGGGTCCCTCTATGGCTACACCTTC
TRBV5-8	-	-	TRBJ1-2	CASSLPGGVGYTF	TGTGCCAGCAGCTTGCCGGGAGGAGTTGGCTACACCTTC
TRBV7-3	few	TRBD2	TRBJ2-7	CASSLAGGYEQYF	TGTGCCAGCAGCCTAGCGGGAGGTTACGAGCAGTACTTC
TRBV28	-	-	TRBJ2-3	CASSLRDWDTDTQYF	TGTGCCAGCAGTCTACGGGACTGGGACACAGATACGCAGTATTTT
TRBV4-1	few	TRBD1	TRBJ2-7	CASSPGQETYEQYF	TGCGCCAGCAGTCCCGGACAGGAAACCTACGAGCAGTACTTC
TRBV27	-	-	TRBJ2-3	CASSLRRGSTDTQYF	TGTGCCAGCAGTTTGAGGCGGGGCAGCACAGATACGCAGTATTTT
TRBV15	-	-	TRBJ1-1	CATSRDSNSEAFF	TGTGCCACCAGCAGAGATTCAAACAGTGAAGCTTTCTTT
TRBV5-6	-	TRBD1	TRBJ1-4	CASSYDRATNEKLFF	TGTGCCAGCAGCTACGACAGGGCAACTAATGAAAAACTGTTTTTT
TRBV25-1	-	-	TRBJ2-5	CASSDKGGQETQYF	TGTGCCAGCAGTGATAAGGGAGGACAAGAGACCCAGTACTTC
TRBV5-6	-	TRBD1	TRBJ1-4	CASSLNRGNEKLFF	TGTGCCAGCAGCTTAAACAGGGGGAATGAAAAACTGTTTTTT
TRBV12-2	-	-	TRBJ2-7	CASRLASNRGSYEQYF	TGTGCAAGTCGCTTAGCGTCAAACAGGGGATCCTACGAGCAGTACTTC
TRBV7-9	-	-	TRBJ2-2	CASSRPQGGELFF	TGTGCCAGCAGCCGACCTCAGGGCGGGGAGCTGTTTTTT
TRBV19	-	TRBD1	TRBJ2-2	CASALPGTGGPGELFF	TGTGCCAGTGCCCTTCCAGGGACAGGGGGCCCTGGGGAGCTGTTTTTT
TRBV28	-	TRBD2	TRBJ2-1	CASTPRGSHSYNEQFF	TGTGCCAGCACCCCCCGCGGGAGCCACTCCTACAATGAGCAGTTCTTC
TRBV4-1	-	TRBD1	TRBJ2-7	CASSQDPGPGQGYEQYF	TGCGCCAGCAGCCAAGATCCGGGACCGGGACAGGGGTACGAGCAGTACTTC
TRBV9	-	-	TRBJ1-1	CASSAGQLNTEAFF	TGTGCCAGCAGCGCCGGACAGCTGAACACTGAAGCTTTCTTT
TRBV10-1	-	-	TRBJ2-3	CASSGQTDTQYF	TGCGCCAGCAGTGGGCAGACAGATACGCAGTATTTT
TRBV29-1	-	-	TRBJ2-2	CSVEEGLNTGELFF	TGCAGCGTTGAAGAGGGGCTCAACACCGGGGAGCTGTTTTTT
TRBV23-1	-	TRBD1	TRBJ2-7	CASSQFQGQACEQYF	TGCGCCAGCAGTCAATTTCAGGGACAGGCTTGCGAGCAGTACTTC
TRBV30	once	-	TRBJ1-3	CAWSVIGGGNTIYF	TGTGCCTGGAGTGTAATTGGAGGTGGAAACACCATATATTTT
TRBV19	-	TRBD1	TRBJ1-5	CASRDRYYDQPQHF	TGTGCCAGTAGGGACAGGTATTATGATCAGCCCCAGCATTTT
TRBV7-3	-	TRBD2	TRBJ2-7	CASSLRTSGNREQYF	TGTGCCAGCAGCCTCCGGACTAGCGGGAACCGCGAGCAGTACTTC
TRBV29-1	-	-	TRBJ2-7	CSVQTGTYYEQYF	TGCAGCGTCCAGACAGGGACTTATTACGAGCAGTACTTC
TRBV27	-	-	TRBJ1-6	CASTQVPNSPLHF	TGTGCCAGCACACAGGTACCCAATTCACCCCTCCACTTT
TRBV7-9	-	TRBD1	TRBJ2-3	CASSEGTGGGSTDTQYF	TGTGCCAGCAGCGAAGGGACAGGGGGCGGAAGCACAGATACGCAGTATTTT
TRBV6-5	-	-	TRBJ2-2	CASSYTTGLNTGELFF	TGTGCCAGCAGTTACACAACAGGGCTGAACACCGGGGAGCTGTTTTTT
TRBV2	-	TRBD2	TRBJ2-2	CASIAGPGELFF	TGTGCCAGCATAGCGGGGCCTGGGGAGCTGTTTTTT